Below, 18 T cell receptor beta chains from the same sample are listed, as sequenced in a study of control samples from healthy donors and cancer patients. Some clones are missing from TCRdb's copy, which holds only in-frame ones; the method was immunoSEQ multiplex PCR. The sample consists of over 200,000 clones, approximately 80% of them appearing once. Sequencing was carried out using PBMCs. Receptors originate from an older woman with lung cancer.

The CDR3 DNA is TGCGCCAGCAGCCCCGGACAGGGGCTCCGCTCTGGAAACACCATATATTTT. It codes for CASSPGQGLRSGNTIYF. This chain uses TRBV4-1 with TRBJ1-3, with TRBD1 matching over 9 bases. Germline V lookup: CDR1 MGHRA, CDR2 YSYEKL. The V gene end was trimmed by 4 bases and the J gene end by 0 bases; junction bases not matched to a gene: 7. The CDR3 sequence is 17 residues long.

The chain couples TRBV4-1 to TRBJ2-1; 14 nucleotides align to TRBD2. The CDR3 has 18 residues. Trimming removed 0 bases from V and 8 bases from J; junction bases left unmatched: 9. CDR1 MGHRA and CDR2 YSYEKL come from the germline V gene. CDR3 bases: TGCGCCAGCAGCCAAGAGGCCGCCGGACTAGCGGGGGGCGATGAGCAGTTCTTC. It is translated as CASSQEAAGLAGGDEQFF.

Here the CDR3 DNA reads TGTGCCAGCAGCTTGGCGGGACGCGGGGCGGCCGAAGCTTTCTTT. Translated, it gives CASSLAGRGAAEAFF. The chain employs TRBV5-4 and TRBJ1-1, with D perhaps TRBD1 (5 bases). Between the trimmed V and J ends, which lost 0 bases and 8 bases, there was a span of 17 bases. Germline loops: CDR1 SGHNT, CDR2 YYREEE (reference sequence). This CDR3 contains 15 residues. Full variable domain (remainder filled in from reference TRBV5-4 and TRBJ1-1): ETGVTQSPTHLIKTRGQQVTLRCSSQSGHNTVSWYQQALGQGPQFIFQYYREEENGRGNFPPRFSGLQFPNYSSELNVNALELDDSALYLCASSLAGRGAAEAFFGQGTRLTVV.

The chain couples TRBV19 to TRBJ2-2, with 8 positions matching TRBD1. The CDR3 has 13 residues. The V segment lost 9 bases and the J segment 4 bases; nucleotides outside the gene matches: 4. Germline lookup yields CDR1 LNHDA and CDR2 SQIVND (reference sequence). In nucleotides, the CDR3 is TGTGCCAGCGGGGACAGGATCACCGGGGAGCTGTTTTTT. Its translation is CASGDRITGELFF. The complete variable domain, with remaining parts taken from reference TRBV19 and TRBJ2-2, reads DGGITQSPKYLFRKEGQNVTLSCEQNLNHDAMYWYRQDPGQGLRLIYYSQIVNDFQKGDIAEGYSVSREKKESFPLTVTSAQKNPTAFYLCASGDRITGELFFGEGSRLTVL.

This chain uses TRBV5-5 with TRBJ2-4; D may be TRBD1 (7 bases). The germline CDR1 and CDR2 sequences are SGHKS and YYEKEE (reference sequence). V lost 9 bases to trimming and J lost 2 bases, with 12 bases between them. The CDR3 is 13 residues long. The CDR3 DNA follows: TGTGCCACTCCAGGGGGGTCCAAAAACATTCAGTACTTC. Amino acid sequence: CATPGGSKNIQYF. Combining the CDR3 with reference TRBV5-5 and TRBJ2-4 gives the whole variable domain DAGVTQSPTHLIKTRGQQVTLRCSPISGHKSVSWYQQVLGQGPQFIFQYYEKEERGRGNFPDRFSARQFPNYSSELNVNALLLGDSALYLCATPGGSKNIQYFGAGTRLSVL.

The rearrangement links TRBV5-1 to TRBJ1-1; D might be TRBD1 (5 bases). The CDR3 contains 17 residues. Trimming cost V 0 bases and J 4 bases, with 19 bases left between them. Germline V CDR1 and CDR2: SGHRS, YFSETQ. The CDR3 DNA reads TGCGCCAGCAGCTTGGGTCCTCAGGGAGGCGGCGGCACTGAAGCTTTCTTT. Translation: CASSLGPQGGGGTEAFF.

This chain links TRBV5-1 with TRBJ2-7; D possibly corresponds to TRBD2 (5 bases). Germline-derived CDR1 and CDR2 are SGHRS and YFSETQ. V was shortened by 3 bases and J by 4 bases, with 11 bases between the two germline ends. The CDR3 spans 13 residues. The DNA for the CDR3 is TGCGCCAGCAGCTGGGGAGACGGTTACGAGCAGTACTTC. Translating it yields CASSWGDGYEQYF. Together with reference TRBV5-1 and TRBJ2-7, the CDR3 gives the full variable domain: KAGVTQTPRYLIKTRGQQVTLSCSPISGHRSVSWYQQTPGQGLQFLFEYFSETQRNKGNFPGRFSGRQFSNSRSEMNVSTLELGDSALYLCASSWGDGYEQYFGPGTRLTVT.

The J gene is TRBJ1-5, the V gene TRBV6-5; TRBD1 is a possible D gene (5 bases). This CDR3 has 15 residues. Looked up from germline, CDR1 is MNHEY and CDR2 is SVGAGI. V lost 6 bases, J lost 6 bases, and 18 bases lay in between. The CDR3 region is CASRADGAAGQPQHF. The CDR3 DNA reads as TGTGCCAGCAGGGCGGACGGGGCTGCAGGTCAGCCCCAGCATTTT.

The chain couples TRBV6-5 to TRBJ2-7; 10 nucleotides align to TRBD1. CDR3 length: 15 residues. Germline values: CDR1 MNHEY, CDR2 SVGAGI. V trimming: 8 bases; J trimming: 4 bases; junction bases outside the gene matches: 11. CDR3 nucleotides: TGTGCCAGCGTATTACGGACAGGGGGGAAGTACGAGCAGTACTTC. This sequence encodes CASVLRTGGKYEQYF.

This chain links TRBV5-1 with TRBJ1-4, with 8 bases fitting TRBD1. CDR3 length equals 16 residues. Per the germline V gene, CDR1 is SGHRS and CDR2 is YFSETQ. The V and J ends lost 3 bases and 6 bases, in that order; junction bases with no gene match: 10. The CDR3 region has the DNA TGCGCCAGCAGCTCAAAACCGGACAGGGCTGATGAAAAACTGTTTTTT. It codes for CASSSKPDRADEKLFF.

The table lists this clone with a few counts. The V call is TRBV6-5, the J call TRBJ1-2, with D unclear. The germline V gene has CDR1 MNHEY and CDR2 SVGAGI. V shed 7 bases and J shed 2 bases, with 14 bases lying between them. The CDR3 runs 14 residues. The CDR3 DNA sequence: TGTGCCAGCACCTCGGGTCTGGGGAACTATGGCTACACCTTC. Amino acid sequence: CASTSGLGNYGYTF.

The CDR3 spells CASSRAPTEAFF. The CDR3 DNA reads as TGTGCCAGCAGCCGGGCGCCCACTGAAGCTTTCTTT. The chain combines TRBV7-9 with TRBJ1-1; the D is unclear. The CDR3 loop spans 12 amino acids. V lost 5 bases and J 4 bases, leaving 8 bases between the germline ends. The germline V gene has CDR1 SEHNR and CDR2 FQNEAQ (reference sequence).

V and J are TRBV5-1 and TRBJ1-2; 7 bases line up with TRBD1. J lost 3 bases, V lost 1 base, and 9 bases had no gene match. CDR3 length: 16 amino acids. The germline gives CDR1 SGHRS, CDR2 YFSETQ. The CDR3 spells CASSLNRGVGDYGYTF. DNA for the CDR3: TGCGCCAGCAGCTTGAACAGGGGCGTGGGTGACTATGGCTACACCTTC.

CDR3 loop: CASKGGSSSYNEQFF. The CDR3 DNA is TGTGCCAGTAAGGGGGGTTCATCCTCCTACAATGAGCAGTTCTTC. This chain links TRBV25-1 with TRBJ2-1, with D perhaps TRBD1 or TRBD2 (6 bases each). The CDR3 covers 15 residues. V was pared by 9 bases and J by 0 bases, with 15 bases between. The germline V gene has CDR1 MGHDK and CDR2 SYGVNS.

On this clone itself: This CDR3 is also generated by other DNA sequences in the sample. This chain links TRBV29-1 with TRBJ1-3; D is uncertain. There are 13 residues in the CDR3. Germline loops: CDR1 SQVTM, CDR2 ANQGSEA. This chain's CDR3 is CSVRSFSGNTIYF. CDR3 bases: TGCAGTGTTCGGTCTTTCTCTGGAAACACCATATATTTT. Combining the CDR3 with reference TRBV29-1 and TRBJ1-3 gives the whole variable domain SAVISQKPSRDICQRGTSLTIQCQVDSQVTMMFWYRQQPGQSLTLIATANQGSEATYESGFVIDKFPISRPNLTFSTLTVSNMSPEDSSIYLCSVRSFSGNTIYFGEGSWLTVV.

This chain uses TRBV7-9 with TRBJ1-5; D unclear. V was clipped by 3 bases and J by 4 bases, with 7 bases between them. The CDR3 loop spans 13 amino acids. Germline V gene lookup returns CDR1 SEHNR and CDR2 FQNEAQ (reference sequence). The CDR3 DNA sequence: TGTGCCAGCAGCTTTATGGGTAATCAGCCCCAGCATTTT. Encoded protein: CASSFMGNQPQHF.

The rearrangement uses TRBV29-1 and TRBJ2-7; 7 nucleotides align to TRBD2. This CDR3 has 11 residues. V lost 6 bases and J lost 13; bases outside the gene matches: 12. Germline V gene sequence: CDR1 SQVTM, CDR2 ANQGSEA. The CDR3 bases are TGCAGCGTAACCACCCGCGGGAGTCTCTACTTC. Translation gives CSVTTRGSLYF.

This clone was detected once. The chain has TRBV28 and TRBJ1-6; D is uncertain. Germline V lookup: CDR1 MDHEN, CDR2 SYDVKM. The ends were cut back, 2 bases at V and 14 bases at J, with 13 bases in the middle. This CDR3 comprises 13 residues. The DNA of the CDR3 is TGTGCCAGCAGTTTACCCCTCGAGCGGTCCCTCCACTTT. Encoded protein: CASSLPLERSLHF.